This TCR beta chain was sequenced for a study of T-cell reconstitution after alpha-beta-depleted transplantation in children (dated by TCRdb to 2015 to 2016). Concerning the study at large: Using TCR repertoire profiling, the study quantitatively followed how T-cell immune reconstitution unfolded in children after TCRalphabeta/CD19-depleted allogeneic hematopoietic cell transplantation.

Libraries were prepared through PCR. Sequenced on an Illumina HiSeq 2500. Molecular barcoding was employed in the preparation of TCR libraries, with unique molecular identifiers being used to normalize TCRbeta repertoire quantification. TCRdb trimmed the raw reads at Q25, called clones with MiXCR and kept productive beta chains. Merged by CDR3 protein, the rows form single entries marked with the most common genes and DNA. Across this sample there are 420,000 or so distinct CDR3 sequences, with about a tenth seen only once. About 5% of the sample belongs to the ten largest clones. The CDR1 and CDR2 encoded by the germline V gene are SGHRS and YFSETQ. V drops 6 bases and J drops 1 base, leaving 10 bases in between. Including the terminal cysteine and phenylalanine, the CDR3 comprises 13 residues. Of all the DNA, just the CDR3 is kept, 39 bases in frame from base 1. Comment on this clonotype: Its antigen target is currently unknown. No qualities accompany the bases; no much larger clone lies one base away.

The sequenced sample was PBMCs from the stem cell graft donor, obtained from the stem cell graft. The sequence derives from a human donor who donated a stem cell graft to a child with acute myeloid leukemia. Recombination joined TRBV5-1 with TRBJ2-5; the D gene is perhaps TRBD1, from 6 matching bases. The DNA sequence is TGCGCCAGCACCCCCAGGGGCCAAGAGACCCAGTACTTC. The resulting protein is CASTPRGQETQYF.